This T cell receptor (beta chain) was identified during a study of healthy donors' naive CD4 and CD8 T cells. The study's findings and limits: CDR3 charge plus V and J genes appeared to account for 10% to 15% of CD4/CD8 variance. Reportedly, most V and J gene segments showed naive CD4+ versus CD8+ bias. Positive CDR3 charge linked to CD4+ cells, negative to CD8+ cells.

A linear amplification protocol produced the TCR libraries from roughly 480 ng of total RNA. TCRdb re-called the reads through MiXCR, storing one row per CDR3 protein. The sample lists approximately 180,000 distinct CDR3 sequences, 65% to 80% occurring once. With 1 base removed from V and 5 bases from J, the gap between germline ends came to 3 bases. The length of the CDR3 is 12 residues. Sorting defined naive CD4+ as CD4+CD8-CD45RO-CD45RA+ and naive CD8+ as CD8+CD4-CD45RA+CD27bright. About this clonotype: What it binds is not known.

This chain connects TRBV12-3 or TRBV12-4 to TRBJ2-1; D unresolved. This TCR was sampled from a pool of human donors in good health; the sample pools cells from several healthy donors. The specimen sequenced was naive CD4+ and CD8+ T cells sorted from blood, pooled from several donors. CDR3 in DNA: TGTGCCAGCAGTTTAGTCCACAATGAGCAGTTCTTC. Translation gives CASSLVHNEQFF.